Listed below are T cell receptor beta chains from one sample, sequenced in a study of blood T cell repertoires in COVID-19. Profiled with immunoSEQ multiplex PCR; TCRdb holds only in-frame clones, not every one. The sample includes about 210,000 clones, 80% to 90% of them seen just once. Material: PBMCs or T cells enriched from blood (not recorded which). The source of these receptors is a young man in a cohort exposed to, infected with or recovered from COVID-19 (not recorded which). The CDR3 runs from the conserved cysteine through the conserved F or W. A D gene is named only where the DNA matches it firmly. Not all rows give a size; the values are once, few, many and, for expanded clones, a class.

d_gene: .; j_gene: TRBJ2-6; v_gene: TRBV13; abundance: .; CDR3nt: TGTGCCAGCAGCTTAACGGGCTCTGGGGCCAACGTCCTGACTTTC; CDR3aa: CASSLTGSGANVLTF
d_gene: .; j_gene: TRBJ1-6; v_gene: TRBV7-6; abundance: .; CDR3nt: TGTGCCAGCAGGGGGACTGACAATAATTCACCCCTCCACTTT; CDR3aa: CASRGTDNNSPLHF
d_gene: TRBD2; j_gene: TRBJ2-7; v_gene: TRBV27; abundance: .; CDR3nt: TGTGCCAGCAGTCAGGGACTAGCGGGAAGGACCCCCTCCTACGAGCAGTACTTC; CDR3aa: CASSQGLAGRTPSYEQYF
d_gene: TRBD1; j_gene: TRBJ1-2; v_gene: TRBV15; abundance: .; CDR3nt: TGTGCCACCAGCAGAGTTAAGGCAGGGGGATCTGGCTACACCTTC; CDR3aa: CATSRVKAGGSGYTF
d_gene: .; j_gene: TRBJ1-6; v_gene: TRBV7-9; abundance: .; CDR3nt: TGTGCCAGCAGCGGCCAAGGCGGGTGGGGTTCACCCCTCCACTTT; CDR3aa: CASSGQGGWGSPLHF
d_gene: TRBD1; j_gene: TRBJ1-2; v_gene: TRBV3-1/TRBV3-2; abundance: once; CDR3nt: TGTGCCAGCAGCCAGGGCAGGGGGAACTATGGCTACACCTTC; CDR3aa: CASSQGRGNYGYTF
d_gene: .; j_gene: TRBJ2-7; v_gene: TRBV12-1; abundance: .; CDR3nt: TGTGCCAGCAGCCGATGGGACAGGTTAATCTACGAGCAGTACTTC; CDR3aa: CASSRWDRLIYEQYF
d_gene: TRBD2; j_gene: TRBJ2-7; v_gene: TRBV4-1; abundance: once; CDR3nt: TGCGCCAGCAGCCCCTATAGCGGGAGTCTCTACGAGCAGTACTTC; CDR3aa: CASSPYSGSLYEQYF
d_gene: .; j_gene: TRBJ2-1; v_gene: TRBV6-5; abundance: .; CDR3nt: TGTGCCAGCAGGGTAGACCAGGGGTCCTACAATGAGCAGTTCTTC; CDR3aa: CASRVDQGSYNEQFF
d_gene: .; j_gene: TRBJ1-1; v_gene: TRBV19; abundance: .; CDR3nt: TGTGCCAGTACCAACAGAAACACTGAAGCTTTCTTT; CDR3aa: CASTNRNTEAFF
d_gene: TRBD1; j_gene: TRBJ2-5; v_gene: TRBV6-5; abundance: .; CDR3nt: TGTGCCAGCAGCCCGACAGGGGGTCAAGAGACCCAGTACTTC; CDR3aa: CASSPTGGQETQYF
d_gene: .; j_gene: TRBJ1-5; v_gene: TRBV4-2; abundance: .; CDR3nt: TGTGCCAGCAGCCAAGATCTGGGAAGGGGGCAGCCCCAGCATTTT; CDR3aa: CASSQDLGRGQPQHF
d_gene: .; j_gene: TRBJ2-7; v_gene: TRBV19; abundance: once; CDR3nt: TGTGCCAGTAGCCCGCGGTCTGATCACCTTACCTACGAGCAGTACTTC; CDR3aa: CASSPRSDHLTYEQYF
d_gene: .; j_gene: TRBJ1-2; v_gene: TRBV27; abundance: .; CDR3nt: TGTGCCAGCAGCCCTAGCGGGGTCTATGGCTACACCTTC; CDR3aa: CASSPSGVYGYTF
d_gene: TRBD2; j_gene: TRBJ2-2; v_gene: TRBV4-2; abundance: .; CDR3nt: TGTGCCAGCAGCCAATATCTAGCGGGAGAGGACACCGGGGAGCTGTTTTTT; CDR3aa: CASSQYLAGEDTGELFF
d_gene: .; j_gene: TRBJ1-2; v_gene: TRBV5-4; abundance: .; CDR3nt: TGTGCCAGCAGGGACACAGATTCCTATGGCTACACCTTC; CDR3aa: CASRDTDSYGYTF
d_gene: .; j_gene: TRBJ2-5; v_gene: TRBV29-1; abundance: .; CDR3nt: TGCAGCGTTGAAGTCAGGGTTCGGGGACATAGCTTAGAAGAGACCCAGTACTTC; CDR3aa: CSVEVRVRGHSLEETQYF
d_gene: TRBD1; j_gene: TRBJ1-1; v_gene: TRBV6-1; abundance: .; CDR3nt: TGTGCCAGCAGTGACCGCACAGGGGGAGAAGCTTTCTTT; CDR3aa: CASSDRTGGEAFF
d_gene: .; j_gene: TRBJ1-6; v_gene: TRBV27; abundance: .; CDR3nt: TGTGCCAGCAGTTCCACAGGGCCCACTTCACCCCTCCACTTT; CDR3aa: CASSSTGPTSPLHF
d_gene: TRBD2; j_gene: TRBJ2-1; v_gene: TRBV3-1/TRBV3-2; abundance: .; CDR3nt: TGTGCCAGCACCCCCGACAGGATTAGCGGGAGGACTTACAATGAGCAGTTCTTC; CDR3aa: CASTPDRISGRTYNEQFF
d_gene: .; j_gene: TRBJ1-2; v_gene: TRBV5-6; abundance: .; CDR3nt: TGTGCCAGCAGCTTCATTCAGGCCTACACCTTC; CDR3aa: CASSFIQAYTF
d_gene: TRBD1; j_gene: TRBJ1-5; v_gene: TRBV28; abundance: .; CDR3nt: TGTGCCAGCAGATCATGGACAGGAAAACAGCCCCAGCATTTT; CDR3aa: CASRSWTGKQPQHF
d_gene: .; j_gene: TRBJ2-5; v_gene: TRBV18; abundance: once; CDR3nt: TGTGCCAGCTCACCACCGCAGTCTTGGCAGACCCAGTACTTC; CDR3aa: CASSPPQSWQTQYF
d_gene: .; j_gene: TRBJ1-2; v_gene: TRBV5-1; abundance: .; CDR3nt: TGCGCCAGCAGCTTGGATACACTATTTAACTATGGCTACACCTTC; CDR3aa: CASSLDTLFNYGYTF
d_gene: .; j_gene: TRBJ2-3; v_gene: TRBV28; abundance: .; CDR3nt: TGTGCCAGCAGTTTACAAAGCACAGATACGCAGTATTTT; CDR3aa: CASSLQSTDTQYF
d_gene: .; j_gene: TRBJ1-6; v_gene: TRBV6-1; abundance: .; CDR3nt: TGTGCCAGCAGTGAGTACAGTAAATCAGTCCACTTT; CDR3aa: CASSEYSKSVHF
d_gene: .; j_gene: TRBJ1-2; v_gene: TRBV25-1; abundance: once; CDR3nt: TGTGCCAGCAGCACGGGGTTTAACTATGGCTACACCTTC; CDR3aa: CASSTGFNYGYTF
d_gene: .; j_gene: TRBJ1-1; v_gene: TRBV7-9; abundance: .; CDR3nt: TGTGCCAGCAGCTTGGGGGCAGGGGTCGGGAACACTGAAGCTTTCTTT; CDR3aa: CASSLGAGVGNTEAFF
d_gene: TRBD1; j_gene: TRBJ2-4; v_gene: TRBV27; abundance: once; CDR3nt: TGTGCCAGCAGTGTGACAGGGTCCGCCAAAAACATTCAGTACTTC; CDR3aa: CASSVTGSAKNIQYF
d_gene: TRBD1; j_gene: TRBJ2-7; v_gene: TRBV5-1; abundance: .; CDR3nt: TGCGCCAGCAGCACCCGACAGGGGCTGGACGAGCAGTACTTC; CDR3aa: CASSTRQGLDEQYF
d_gene: .; j_gene: TRBJ2-1; v_gene: TRBV13; abundance: .; CDR3nt: TGTGCCAGCAGCCCACCCCTAGCACCCAATGAGCAGTTCTTC; CDR3aa: CASSPPLAPNEQFF
d_gene: .; j_gene: TRBJ2-2; v_gene: TRBV9; abundance: .; CDR3nt: TGTGCCAGCACGACAGCGAACACCGGGGAGCTGTTTTTT; CDR3aa: CASTTANTGELFF
d_gene: .; j_gene: TRBJ1-1; v_gene: TRBV27; abundance: .; CDR3nt: TGTGCCAGCAGTTCACTCGCAGGGGCAGGTCCCTTGAACACTGAAGCTTTCTTT; CDR3aa: CASSSLAGAGPLNTEAFF
d_gene: TRBD2; j_gene: TRBJ2-3; v_gene: TRBV5-4; abundance: .; CDR3nt: TGTGCCAGCAGCTTTCCCCTAGCGGGGACTCTGGATACGCAGTATTTT; CDR3aa: CASSFPLAGTLDTQYF
d_gene: TRBD2; j_gene: TRBJ2-5; v_gene: TRBV4-1; abundance: once; CDR3nt: TGCGCCAGCAGCCAAGATGGCGGGCTAGCGGGAGCAGGGGAGACCCAGTACTTC; CDR3aa: CASSQDGGLAGAGETQYF
d_gene: .; j_gene: TRBJ1-1; v_gene: TRBV21-1; abundance: once; CDR3nt: TGTGCCAGCAGCCGACGGAGGACAGGGGAGAATACTGAAGCTTTCTTT; CDR3aa: CASSRRRTGENTEAFF
d_gene: TRBD1; j_gene: TRBJ2-5; v_gene: TRBV29-1; abundance: once; CDR3nt: TGCAGCGTCCGGACAGGGGGCAGGGGAGAGACCCAGTACTTC; CDR3aa: CSVRTGGRGETQYF
d_gene: .; j_gene: TRBJ2-1; v_gene: TRBV5-1; abundance: .; CDR3nt: TGCGCCAGCAGCTACTATCTCTGGGACAATGAGCAGTTCTTC; CDR3aa: CASSYYLWDNEQFF
d_gene: TRBD1; j_gene: TRBJ1-6; v_gene: TRBV14; abundance: .; CDR3nt: TGTGCCAGCAGCCAAGTGACAGGGGGTTATTCACCCCTCCACTTT; CDR3aa: CASSQVTGGYSPLHF
d_gene: TRBD2; j_gene: TRBJ2-1; v_gene: TRBV28; abundance: .; CDR3nt: TGTGCCAGCATCCAGACTAGCGGGAGGGGTGAGCAGTTCTTC; CDR3aa: CASIQTSGRGEQFF